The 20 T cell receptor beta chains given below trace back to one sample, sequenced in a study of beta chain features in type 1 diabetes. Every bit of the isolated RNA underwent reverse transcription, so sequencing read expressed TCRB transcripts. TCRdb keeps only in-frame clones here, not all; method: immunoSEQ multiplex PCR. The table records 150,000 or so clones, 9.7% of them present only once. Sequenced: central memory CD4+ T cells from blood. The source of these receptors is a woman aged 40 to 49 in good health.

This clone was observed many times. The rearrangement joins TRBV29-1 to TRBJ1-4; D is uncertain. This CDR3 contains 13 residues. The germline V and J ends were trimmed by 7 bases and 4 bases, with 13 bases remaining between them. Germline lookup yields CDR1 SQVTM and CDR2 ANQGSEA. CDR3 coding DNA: TGCAGCGCTGCGCGCGAGAATAATGAAAAACTGTTTTTT. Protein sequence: CSAARENNEKLFF.

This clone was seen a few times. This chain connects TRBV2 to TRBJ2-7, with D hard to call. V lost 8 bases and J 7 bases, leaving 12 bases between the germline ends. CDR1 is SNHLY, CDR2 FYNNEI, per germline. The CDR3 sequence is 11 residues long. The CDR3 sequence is CASLGAGEQYF. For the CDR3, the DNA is TGTGCCAGCTTAGGCGCCGGGGAGCAGTACTTC.

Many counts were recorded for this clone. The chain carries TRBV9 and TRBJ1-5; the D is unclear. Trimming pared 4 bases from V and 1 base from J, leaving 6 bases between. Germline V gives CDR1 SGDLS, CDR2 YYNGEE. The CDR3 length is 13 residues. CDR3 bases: TGTGCCAGCAGCAGCGGAAGCAATCAGCCCCAGCATTTT. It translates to CASSSGSNQPQHF.

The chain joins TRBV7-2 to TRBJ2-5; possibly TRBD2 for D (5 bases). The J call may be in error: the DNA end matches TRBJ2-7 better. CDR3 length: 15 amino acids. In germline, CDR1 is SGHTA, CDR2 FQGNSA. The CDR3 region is CASSRNVGSSYEQYF. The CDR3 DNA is TGTGCCAGCAGCCGCAACGTAGGGAGCTCCTACGAGCAGTACTTC.

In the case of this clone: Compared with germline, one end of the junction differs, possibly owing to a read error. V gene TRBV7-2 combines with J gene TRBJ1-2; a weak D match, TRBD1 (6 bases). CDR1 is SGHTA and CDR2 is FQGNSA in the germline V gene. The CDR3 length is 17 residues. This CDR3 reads CASSHDQSDGGPYGYTF. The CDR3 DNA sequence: TGCGCCAGCAGCCACGACCAATCGGACGGGGGGCCGTATGGCTACACCTTC. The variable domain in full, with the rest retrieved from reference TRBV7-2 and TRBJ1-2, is GAGVSQSPSNKVTEKGKDVELRCDPISGHTALYWYRQSLGQGLEFLIYFQGNSAPDKSGLPSDRFSAERTGGSVSTLTIQRTQQEDSAVYLCASSHDQSDGGPYGYTFGSGTRLTVV.

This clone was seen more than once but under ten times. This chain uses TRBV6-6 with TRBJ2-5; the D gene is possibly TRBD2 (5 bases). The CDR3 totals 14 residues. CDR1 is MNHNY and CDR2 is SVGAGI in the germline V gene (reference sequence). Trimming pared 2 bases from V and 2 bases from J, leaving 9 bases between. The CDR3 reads CASSYSRGQETQYF. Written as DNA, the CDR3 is TGTGCCAGCAGTTACAGTCGGGGACAAGAGACCCAGTACTTC.

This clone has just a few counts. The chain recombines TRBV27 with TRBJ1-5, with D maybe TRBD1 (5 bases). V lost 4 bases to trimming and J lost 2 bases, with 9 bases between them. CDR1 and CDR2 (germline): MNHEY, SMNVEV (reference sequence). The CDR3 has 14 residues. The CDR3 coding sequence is TGTGCCAGCAGTTCCCGGGGGGGCAATCAGCCCCAGCATTTT. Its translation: CASSSRGGNQPQHF.

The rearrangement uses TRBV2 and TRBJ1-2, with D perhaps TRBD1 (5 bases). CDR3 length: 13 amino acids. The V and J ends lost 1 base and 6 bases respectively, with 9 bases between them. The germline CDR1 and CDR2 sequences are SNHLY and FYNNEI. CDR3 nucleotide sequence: TGTGCCAGCAGTGAAGATGGGGCCCATGGCTACACCTTC. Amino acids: CASSEDGAHGYTF.

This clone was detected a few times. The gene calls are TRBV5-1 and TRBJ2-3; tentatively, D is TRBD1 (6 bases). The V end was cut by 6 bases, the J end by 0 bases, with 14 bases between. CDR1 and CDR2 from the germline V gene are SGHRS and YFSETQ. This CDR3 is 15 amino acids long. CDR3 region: CASTPDSSSTDTQYF. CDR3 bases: TGCGCCAGCACCCCGGACAGTTCTAGCACAGATACGCAGTATTTT. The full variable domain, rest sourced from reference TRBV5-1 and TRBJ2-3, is KAGVTQTPRYLIKTRGQQVTLSCSPISGHRSVSWYQQTPGQGLQFLFEYFSETQRNKGNFPGRFSGRQFSNSRSEMNVSTLELGDSALYLCASTPDSSSTDTQYFGPGTRLTVL.

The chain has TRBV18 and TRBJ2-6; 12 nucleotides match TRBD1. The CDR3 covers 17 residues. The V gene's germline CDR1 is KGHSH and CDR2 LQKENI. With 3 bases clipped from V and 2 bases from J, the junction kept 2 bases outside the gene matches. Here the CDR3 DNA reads TGTGCCAGCTCACCCGGGACAGGGGGCGCTGGGGCCAACGTCCTGACTTTC. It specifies CASSPGTGGAGANVLTF.

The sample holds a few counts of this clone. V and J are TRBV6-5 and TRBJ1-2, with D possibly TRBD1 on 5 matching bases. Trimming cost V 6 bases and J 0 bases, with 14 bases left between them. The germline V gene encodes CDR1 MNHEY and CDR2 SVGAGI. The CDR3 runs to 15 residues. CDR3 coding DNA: TGTGCCAGCAGCCGAGGGAGGGACTCTAACTATGGCTACACCTTC. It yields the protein CASSRGRDSNYGYTF.

CDR3 sequence (DNA): TGTGCCAGCAGCCCTACAGGGGGATATACGCAGTATTTT. Protein sequence: CASSPTGGYTQYF. The rearrangement links TRBV14 to TRBJ2-3, with 8 bases identical to TRBD1. The trim removed 4 bases at V and 7 bases at J, leaving 4 bases unmatched. The length of the CDR3 is 13 residues. Germline V CDR1 and CDR2: SGHDN, FVKESK. The full variable domain, in which reference TRBV14 and TRBJ2-3 provide the parts outside the CDR3, is EAGVTQFPSHSVIEKGQTVTLRCDPISGHDNLYWYRRVMGKEIKFLLHFVKESKQDESGMPNNRFLAERTGGTYSTLKVQPAELEDSGVYFCASSPTGGYTQYFGPGTRLTVL.

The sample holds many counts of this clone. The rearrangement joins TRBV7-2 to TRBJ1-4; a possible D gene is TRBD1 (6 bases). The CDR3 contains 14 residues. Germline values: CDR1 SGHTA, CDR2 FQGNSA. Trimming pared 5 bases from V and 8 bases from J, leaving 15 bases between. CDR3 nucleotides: TGTGCCAGCAGCCAGGGGACGACGGGAGAAAAACTGTTTTTT. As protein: CASSQGTTGEKLFF. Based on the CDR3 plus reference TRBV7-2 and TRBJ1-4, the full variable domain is GAGVSQSPSNKVTEKGKDVELRCDPISGHTALYWYRQSLGQGLEFLIYFQGNSAPDKSGLPSDRFSAERTGGSVSTLTIQRTQQEDSAVYLCASSQGTTGEKLFFGSGTQLSVL.

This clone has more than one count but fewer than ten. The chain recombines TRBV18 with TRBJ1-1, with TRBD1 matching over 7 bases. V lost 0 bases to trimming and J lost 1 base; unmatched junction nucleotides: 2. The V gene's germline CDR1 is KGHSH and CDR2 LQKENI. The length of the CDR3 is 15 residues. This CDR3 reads CASSPPGTANTEAFF. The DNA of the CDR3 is TGTGCCAGCTCACCACCTGGGACAGCGAACACTGAAGCTTTCTTT.

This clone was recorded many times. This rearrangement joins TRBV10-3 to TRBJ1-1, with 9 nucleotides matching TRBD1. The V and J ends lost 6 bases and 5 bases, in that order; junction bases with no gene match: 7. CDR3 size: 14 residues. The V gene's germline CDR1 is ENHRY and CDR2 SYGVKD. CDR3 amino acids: CAIRRDRAVTEAFF. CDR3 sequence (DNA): TGTGCCATCAGAAGGGACAGGGCCGTGACTGAAGCTTTCTTT.

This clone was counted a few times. The CDR3 sequence is CASSPGGGYTF. CDR3 nucleotide sequence: TGTGCCAGCAGCCCCGGGGGTGGCTACACCTTC. The gene calls are TRBV11-2 and TRBJ1-2, with D tentatively TRBD1 (5 bases). CDR1 and CDR2 (germline): SGHAT, FQNNGV. The CDR3 is 11 residues long. Trimming cost V 5 bases and J 7 bases, with 8 bases left between them. The full variable domain, rest sourced from reference TRBV11-2 and TRBJ1-2, is EAGVAQSPRYKIIEKRQSVAFWCNPISGHATLYWYQQILGQGPKLLIQFQNNGVVDDSQLPKDRFSAERLKGVDSTLKIQPAKLEDSAVYLCASSPGGGYTFGSGTRLTVV.

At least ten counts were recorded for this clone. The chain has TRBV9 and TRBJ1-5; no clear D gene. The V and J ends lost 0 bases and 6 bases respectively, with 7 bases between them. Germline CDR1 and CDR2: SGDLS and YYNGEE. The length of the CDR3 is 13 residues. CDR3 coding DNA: TGTGCCAGCAGCGTAGAGGGAGCTCAGCCCCAGCATTTT. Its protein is CASSVEGAQPQHF.

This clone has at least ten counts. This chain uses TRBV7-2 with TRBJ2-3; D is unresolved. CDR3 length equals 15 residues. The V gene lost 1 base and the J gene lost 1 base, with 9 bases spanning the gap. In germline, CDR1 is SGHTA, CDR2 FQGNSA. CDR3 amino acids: CASSLGWSGTDTQYF. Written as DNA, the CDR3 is TGTGCCAGCAGCTTAGGCTGGTCAGGCACAGATACGCAGTATTTT.

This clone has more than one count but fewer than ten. CDR3 coding DNA: TGTGCCAGCAGCCCTGGTATGCGGGGGCAAGAGACCCAGTACTTC. This translates into CASSPGMRGQETQYF. The V and J genes are TRBV5-4 and TRBJ2-5, with 7 bases identical to TRBD2. Germline values: CDR1 SGHNT, CDR2 YYREEE (reference sequence). The CDR3 contains 15 residues. V trimming: 4 bases; J trimming: 2 bases; junction bases outside the gene matches: 8.

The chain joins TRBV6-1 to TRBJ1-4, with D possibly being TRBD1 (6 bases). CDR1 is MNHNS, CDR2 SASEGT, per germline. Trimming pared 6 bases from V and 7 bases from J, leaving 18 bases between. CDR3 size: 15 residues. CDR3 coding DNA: TGTGCCAGCAGATCTACACAGGGACGGAGTGAAAAACTGTTTTTT. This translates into CASRSTQGRSEKLFF.